Below are 26 T cell receptor beta chains sequenced from a single sample in a study of blood T cell repertoires in COVID-19 (dated by TCRdb to the early 2020s). Libraries were prepared through the immunoSEQ multiplex PCR assay. TCRdb stores this immuneACCESS table with in-frame sequences only. Part of the clones is absent; in the studies checked, under half of the shortfall reflects unresolved V genes, and no reason is known for the rest. Present in this sample are tens of thousands of clones, approximately 89% of which were seen just once. The top ten clones comprise nearly 5% of the sample. Material for sequencing was peripheral blood. These receptors were obtained from a man aged 55 to 70 with active COVID-19.

The chain combines TRBV7-9 with TRBJ2-5; 7 nucleotides match TRBD1. With 4 bases clipped from V and 4 bases from J, the junction kept 6 bases outside the gene matches. The CDR3 runs to 14 residues. In germline, CDR1 is SEHNR, CDR2 FQNEAQ (reference sequence). CDR3 bases: TGTGCCAGCAGCTCCCGGACAGGAGGAGAGACCCAGTACTTC. Translated, it gives CASSSRTGGETQYF.

This sequence joins TRBV3-1 (or the pseudogene TRBV3-2) and TRBJ2-2; 7 nucleotides agree with TRBD2. The CDR3 totals 14 residues. Trimming at V came to 6 bases and at J to 8 bases, leaving 9 bases not matched to a gene. Germline V CDR1 and CDR2: LGHDT, YNNKEL (reference sequence). The chain's CDR3 is CASRPGLDRGELFF. The CDR3 DNA follows: TGTGCCAGCAGACCCGGACTAGACAGAGGGGAGCTGTTTTTT.

CDR3 in amino acids: CASSQGTGSGAGELFF. CDR3 DNA sequence: TGCGCCAGCAGCCAAGGAACGGGGTCGGGAGCCGGGGAGCTGTTTTTT. The chain employs TRBV4-3 and TRBJ2-2; tentative D call: TRBD2 (6 bases). Per germline, CDR1 LGHNA and CDR2 YSLEER. V was shortened by 1 base and J by 6 bases, with 15 bases between the two germline ends. There are 16 residues in the CDR3.

This chain connects TRBV5-1 to TRBJ1-1, with 8 bases aligning to TRBD1. The CDR3 has 15 amino acids. V shed 5 bases and J 6 bases; nucleotides not matched to a gene: 12. Germline CDR1 reads SGHRS; CDR2 reads YFSETQ. The DNA for the CDR3 is TGCGCCAGCAGTCTCAGTATTTCAGGGGGCTCTGAAGCTTTCTTT. This codes for CASSLSISGGSEAFF.

The rearrangement uses TRBV7-9 and TRBJ2-2; D is possibly TRBD2 (5 bases). The CDR3 length is 15 residues. V dropped 1 base and J dropped 5 bases, with 11 bases sitting between them. CDR1 and CDR2 from the germline V gene are SEHNR and FQNEAQ (reference sequence). The CDR3 bases are TGTGCCAGCAGCTTAGGTGGAGGAAGGACCGGGGAGCTGTTTTTT. Translation gives CASSLGGGRTGELFF.

The chain uses TRBV5-1 and TRBJ2-5; 7 nucleotides align to TRBD2. The CDR3 consists of 14 residues. The V gene's germline CDR1 is SGHRS and CDR2 YFSETQ. Losses at the gene ends were 2 bases for V and 1 base for J; bases not matched to a gene: 2. The CDR3 DNA follows: TGCGCCAGCAGCTTTGCGGGAGCCCAAGAGACCCAGTACTTC. It yields the protein CASSFAGAQETQYF.

CDR3 DNA sequence: TGTGCAAGTCGCTTAGCAGGGACAGGGTGTCGCGCAGATACGCAGTATTTT. Its protein product is CASRLAGTGCRADTQYF. The chain joins TRBV12-2 to TRBJ2-3; the DNA was not compared with TRBD1, the D call given in the table. TRBV12-2 is a recognized pseudogene. The CDR3 contains 17 residues.

This clone came up once. CDR3 residues: CASSQSMVFGRGRLGYGYTF. CDR3 sequence (DNA): TGCGCCAGCAGTCAATCGATGGTGTTCGGTAGGGGGCGCCTCGGCTATGGCTACACCTTC. The chain employs TRBV23-1 and TRBJ1-2, with 7 bases identical to TRBD1. TRBV23-1 is labeled an ORF, and its function is uncertain. This CDR3 is 20 amino acids long. J was trimmed by 4 bases and V by 0 bases; bases with no gene match: 20.

The chain couples TRBV5-1 to TRBJ1-6, with D possibly TRBD1 on 5 matching bases. The V gene's germline CDR1 is SGHRS and CDR2 YFSETQ. CDR3 length: 14 amino acids. Trimming removed 0 bases from V and 7 bases from J, with 8 bases in between. The CDR3, as DNA: TGCGCCAGCAGCTTGGGGAGGGGCAATTCACCCCTCCACTTT. It yields the protein CASSLGRGNSPLHF.

This chain uses TRBV28 with TRBJ1-1; 11 bases map to TRBD1. Trimming removed 6 bases from V and 5 bases from J; junction bases left unmatched: 5. The CDR3 runs to 14 residues. Germline V CDR1 and CDR2: MDHEN, SYDVKM. Here the CDR3 reads CASRGTGGSTEAFF. The CDR3 DNA reads as TGTGCCAGCAGGGGGACAGGGGGGTCGACTGAAGCTTTCTTT.

This clone was counted between two and nine times. CDR3 region: CASSAEGVGAIPYEQYF. As DNA, the CDR3 is TGTGCCAGCAGCGCTGAGGGGGTGGGAGCAATACCATACGAGCAGTACTTC. This chain joins TRBV9 and TRBJ2-7, with D perhaps matching TRBD1 (6 bases). V lost 3 bases to trimming and J lost 4 bases, with 23 bases between them. Looked up from germline, CDR1 is SGDLS and CDR2 is YYNGEE. This CDR3 region has 17 residues.

The chain combines TRBV28 with TRBJ2-2; 8 positions agree with TRBD1. The CDR3 loop spans 14 amino acids. Germline CDR1 and CDR2: MDHEN and SYDVKM. J gave up 5 bases and V 7 bases, and 6 bases lay outside the gene matches. This chain's CDR3 is CASTWDRMTGELFF. The CDR3 coding sequence is TGTGCCAGCACCTGGGACAGGATGACCGGGGAGCTGTTTTTT.

The chain joins TRBV15 to TRBJ2-7; 12 nucleotides align to TRBD2. Germline trimming cut 3 bases from V and 2 bases from J; bases unmatched to any gene: 8. CDR3 size: 17 residues. Germline loops: CDR1 LNHNV, CDR2 YYDKDF (reference sequence). CDR3 sequence: CATSSSRLAGDTYEQYF. DNA for the CDR3: TGTGCCACCAGCAGCTCCCGACTAGCGGGAGATACCTACGAGCAGTACTTC.

The chain recombines TRBV6-4 with TRBJ2-3, with 8 nucleotides matching TRBD1. CDR1 MRHNA and CDR2 SNTAGT come from the germline V gene. This CDR3 contains 14 residues. The J segment lost 13 bases and the V segment lost 6 bases, leaving 15 bases of the junction unmatched. The CDR3 region is CASSPSGGQGVEYF. CDR3 in DNA: TGTGCCAGCAGCCCATCAGGAGGACAGGGAGTTGAGTATTTT.

V gene TRBV11-2 combines with J gene TRBJ2-1; 12 bases line up with TRBD2. Trimming took 5 bases from V and 9 from J; bases not matched to a gene: 5. Germline V gene lookup returns CDR1 SGHAT and CDR2 FQNNGV. CDR3 length: 14 amino acids. The CDR3 DNA is TGTGCCAGCAGCCGACTAGCGGGAGAAGGTGAGCAGTTCTTC. Residues: CASSRLAGEGEQFF.

This clone is a singleton in its sample. The rearrangement uses TRBV3-1 (or the pseudogene TRBV3-2) and TRBJ2-7; 9 nucleotides align to TRBD2. Germline lookup yields CDR1 LGHDT and CDR2 YNNKEL (reference sequence). The CDR3 runs to 16 residues. V was pared by 3 bases and J by 3 bases, with 9 bases of the junction left unmatched. The CDR3: CASSHSYSGRIYEQYF. CDR3 coding DNA: TGTGCCAGCAGCCATTCATATAGCGGGAGAATCTACGAGCAGTACTTC.

The chain has TRBV10-3 and TRBJ2-2; 7 nucleotides line up with TRBD1. The CDR3 has 13 residues. Germline loops: CDR1 ENHRY, CDR2 SYGVKD. V lost 6 bases and J lost 5; bases outside the gene matches: 3. The CDR3: CAIRGQLTGELFF. In DNA form, the CDR3 reads TGTGCCATCAGGGGACAGCTTACCGGGGAGCTGTTTTTT.

This clone was observed a few times. The chain joins TRBV2 to TRBJ2-7; weak D call: TRBD2 (5 bases). CDR1 SNHLY and CDR2 FYNNEI come from the germline V gene. V dropped 0 bases and J dropped 7 bases, with 13 bases sitting between them. The CDR3 has 14 residues. CDR3 sequence (DNA): TGTGCCAGCAGTGAAGCGCTAGCTAGTTCGGAGCAGTACTTC. Protein product: CASSEALASSEQYF.

The V call is TRBV15, the J call TRBJ2-6; D gene ambiguous. Germline V CDR1 and CDR2: LNHNV, YYDKDF (reference sequence). There are 19 residues in the CDR3. Trimming cost V 1 base and J 0 bases, with 16 bases left between them. CDR3 DNA sequence: TGTGCCACCAGCAGAGGAATTTGGCAGGCCCGCTCTGGGGCCAACGTCCTGACTTTC. This sequence encodes CATSRGIWQARSGANVLTF. Complete variable domain (other parts from reference TRBV15 and TRBJ2-6): DAMVIQNPRYQVTQFGKPVTLSCSQTLNHNVMYWYQQKSSQAPKLLFHYYDKDFNNEADTPDNFQSRRPNTSFCFLDIRSPGLGDTAMYLCATSRGIWQARSGANVLTFGAGSRLTVL.

The V gene is TRBV13, the J gene TRBJ2-1; TRBD2 agrees at 9 bases. The CDR3 consists of 17 residues. The junction had 11 bases not matched to a gene; V was cut back by 3 bases and J by 5 bases. CDR1 and CDR2 (germline): PRHDT, FYEKMQ (reference sequence). Written as DNA, the CDR3 is TGTGCCAGCAGCTTCGATTTCAGCGGGAGGACAAACAATGAGCAGTTCTTC. Its translation is CASSFDFSGRTNNEQFF.

This rearrangement joins TRBV7-3 to TRBJ2-1; TRBD2 agrees at 12 bases. This CDR3 is built from 15 residues. Losses at the gene ends were 5 bases for V and 8 bases for J; bases not matched to a gene: 7. Germline CDR1 SGHTA, CDR2 FQGTGA. The CDR3 region is CASSLAGGSTYEQFF. DNA of the CDR3: TGTGCCAGCAGCCTAGCGGGAGGGAGTACCTATGAGCAGTTCTTC.

This clone showed up just once. The CDR3 region has the DNA TGTGCCAGCAGTTTGAGGGGGTCCCTGGCCTATGGCTACACCTTC. It specifies CASSLRGSLAYGYTF. The chain uses TRBV28 and TRBJ1-2; TRBD1 might be the D (6 bases). This CDR3 spans 15 amino acids. Germline V CDR1 and CDR2: MDHEN, SYDVKM. Between the trimmed V and J ends, which lost 3 bases and 4 bases, there was a span of 15 bases.

This clone was seen just once. The chain has TRBV5-6 and TRBJ1-3; D gene ambiguous. CDR1 is SGHDT and CDR2 is YYEEEE in the germline V gene. The CDR3 length is 15 residues. V gave up 1 base and J gave up 0 bases, with 8 bases separating them. CDR3 bases: TGTGCCAGCAGCTTGTTTTCGGTCTCTGGAAACACCATATATTTT. As protein: CASSLFSVSGNTIYF.

This sequence joins TRBV7-6 and TRBJ2-3, with a weak D call TRBD2 (6 bases). Trimming removed 3 bases at V and 0 bases at J, with 10 bases between. CDR1 SGHVS and CDR2 FNYEAQ come from the germline V gene. This CDR3 spans 15 amino acids. CDR3 nucleotide sequence: TGTGCCAGCAGCTTCGGGAGCACTAGCACAGATACGCAGTATTTT. Protein product: CASSFGSTSTDTQYF.

CDR3 sequence reads: CASSSTGGGRPYEQYF. The CDR3 nucleotides are TGTGCCAGCAGTTCGACAGGGGGCGGAAGACCCTACGAGCAGTACTTC. V gene TRBV28 combines with J gene TRBJ2-7; 10 bases are a match to TRBD1. With V trimmed by 4 bases and J by 2 bases, 8 bases remained unmatched. The CDR3 consists of 16 residues. Germline CDR1 is MDHEN and CDR2 is SYDVKM. The full variable domain, rest sourced from reference TRBV28 and TRBJ2-7, is DVKVTQSSRYLVKRTGEKVFLECVQDMDHENMFWYRQDPGLGLRLIYFSYDVKMKEKGDIPEGYSVSREKKERFSLILESASTNQTSMYLCASSSTGGGRPYEQYFGPGTRLTVT.

The chain couples TRBV2 to TRBJ1-2, with 9 bases fitting TRBD1. After removal of 7 bases from V and 8 bases from J, the junction contained 17 bases not matched to a gene. Germline CDR1 SNHLY, CDR2 FYNNEI. The CDR3 is 16 amino acids. The CDR3 spells CASTLTRGTGKLGYTF. The CDR3, as DNA: TGTGCCAGCACCCTCACCCGGGGGACAGGGAAACTCGGCTACACCTTC.